These 31 T cell receptor beta chains came from one sample sequenced in a study of beta chain features in type 1 diabetes. Since all of the isolated RNA was reverse transcribed, expressed TCRB transcripts were what got sequenced. Libraries were prepared by immunoSEQ multiplex PCR; TCRdb keeps only in-frame clonotypes and omits some of them. The data contain around 710,000 clones, roughly 12% of them singletons. These receptors have no identified antigens. The study's findings and limits: Shorter TCRB CDR3s, moderately but significantly so, were found in Type 1 diabetes patients in all four CD4+ subsets.

Sequenced sample: naive CD4+ T cells from blood. The origin of the receptors is a man in his thirties or forties with type 1 diabetes.

The sample holds a few counts of this clone. The chain joins TRBV11-3 to TRBJ2-7; maybe TRBD1 (6 bases). Germline V CDR1 and CDR2: SGHNT, YENEEA. Trimming stripped 5 bases from V and 9 bases from J, with 14 bases between. The CDR3 is made up of 12 amino acids. The CDR3, as DNA: TGTGCCAGCAGCCTCGTCACAGGGATGCAGTACTTC. Translation: CASSLVTGMQYF. Variable domain in full (rest from reference TRBV11-3 and TRBJ2-7): EAGVVQSPRYKIIEKKQPVAFWCNPISGHNTLYWYLQNLGQGPELLIRYENEEAVDDSQLPKDRFSAERLKGVDSTLKIQPAELGDSAVYLCASSLVTGMQYFGPGTRLTVT.

This clone was seen only a few times. This chain links TRBV15 with TRBJ2-1, with TRBD1 matching over 12 bases. The CDR3 covers 17 residues. J gave up 4 bases and V 2 bases, and 6 bases lay outside the gene matches. Per the germline V gene, CDR1 is LNHNV and CDR2 is YYDKDF (reference sequence). In DNA form, the CDR3 reads TGTGCCACCAGCAGACGGGACAGGGGGCGCCGGTACAATGAGCAGTTCTTC. It yields the protein CATSRRDRGRRYNEQFF.

The chain employs TRBV18 and TRBJ1-1; D is unresolved. This CDR3 contains 13 residues. Trimming pared 1 base from V and 2 bases from J, leaving 5 bases between. The germline V gene has CDR1 KGHSH and CDR2 LQKENI. CDR3 sequence: CASSPHPNTEAFF. In DNA, the CDR3 is TGTGCCAGCTCACCACACCCCAACACTGAAGCTTTCTTT. The full variable domain, with the rest looked up from reference TRBV18 and TRBJ1-1, is NAGVMQNPRHLVRRRGQEARLRCSPMKGHSHVYWYRQLPEEGLKFMVYLQKENIIDESGMPKERFSAEFPKEGPSILRIQQVVRGDSAAYFCASSPHPNTEAFFGQGTRLTVV.

This clone has only a few counts. The V call is TRBV9, the J call TRBJ2-7; 9 nucleotides align to TRBD2. The germline gives CDR1 SGDLS, CDR2 YYNGEE. Trimming cost V 4 bases and J 5 bases; bases outside gene matches: 7. The CDR3 consists of 14 residues. CDR3 coding DNA: TGTGCCAGCAGCCCTCCCGGGACTAGCAACGAGCAGTACTTC. Protein product: CASSPPGTSNEQYF.

The chain has TRBV18 and TRBJ1-1; D may be TRBD1 (6 bases). V shed 0 bases and J shed 10 bases, with 9 bases lying between them. Germline CDR1 is KGHSH and CDR2 is LQKENI. This CDR3 is built from 12 residues. The chain's CDR3 is CASSPPGGGAFF. The CDR3, as DNA: TGTGCCAGCTCACCACCCGGAGGGGGAGCTTTCTTT.

This clone was detected a few times. The CDR3 sequence: CASSQDTRGLGDEQYF. CDR3 coding DNA: TGCGCCAGCAGCCAAGATACACGGGGGTTGGGGGACGAGCAGTACTTC. The chain carries TRBV4-3 and TRBJ2-7, with a possible D match to TRBD2 (6 bases). Germline CDR1 LGHNA, CDR2 YSLEER. The CDR3 spans 16 residues. Deletions cut 0 bases from V and 5 bases from J, with 17 bases between.

This clone was detected only a few times. J is TRBJ2-3 and V is TRBV10-1; D is uncertain. The germline gives CDR1 WNHNN, CDR2 SYGVQD (reference sequence). The CDR3 length is 13 residues. Deletions cut 3 bases from V and 6 bases from J, with 10 bases between. CDR3 in DNA: TGCGCCAGCAGTGAATCAGTTCGGGATACGCAGTATTTT. It is translated as CASSESVRDTQYF.

The chain has TRBV18 and TRBJ2-7, with 9 bases lining up with TRBD1. The CDR3 loop spans 15 amino acids. V was clipped by 2 bases and J by 0 bases; unmatched bases: 2. Germline V gives CDR1 KGHSH, CDR2 LQKENI. CDR3 bases: TGTGCCAGCTCACCAGAGGGACAGGGCTCCTACGAGCAGTACTTC. It translates to CASSPEGQGSYEQYF.

This clone was detected only a few times. The same CDR3 arises from other DNA sequences in this sample as well. The genes are TRBV7-2 and TRBJ2-5; no clear D. Per germline, CDR1 SGHTA and CDR2 FQGNSA. The CDR3 loop spans 13 amino acids. Trimming pared 1 base from V and 1 base from J, leaving 4 bases between. CDR3 nucleotide sequence: TGTGCCAGCAGCTTAGGACTCCAAGAGACCCAGTACTTC. Encoded protein: CASSLGLQETQYF. Together with reference TRBV7-2 and TRBJ2-5, the CDR3 gives the full variable domain: GAGVSQSPSNKVTEKGKDVELRCDPISGHTALYWYRQSLGQGLEFLIYFQGNSAPDKSGLPSDRFSAERTGGSVSTLTIQRTQQEDSAVYLCASSLGLQETQYFGPGTRLLVL.

The chain joins TRBV28 to TRBJ2-3; perhaps TRBD2 as D (6 bases). The V end lost 6 bases, the J end lost 11 bases, and 30 bases lay between the germline ends. The CDR3 has 17 residues. Germline V gene data show CDR1 as MDHEN and CDR2 as SYDVKM. The CDR3 DNA is TGTGCCAGCAGCCCTGGGAGGAGCGGAATACACGCGGGATTGCAGTATTTT. Its translation is CASSPGRSGIHAGLQYF.

This clone was found a few times. The CDR3 here is CASSQDRLMGQPQHF. CDR3 DNA sequence: TGCGCCAGCAGCCAGGACAGGCTTATGGGTCAGCCCCAGCATTTT. The rearrangement links TRBV4-3 to TRBJ1-5, with TRBD1 matching 7 bases. The trim removed 3 bases at V and 6 bases at J, leaving 8 bases unmatched. The CDR3 consists of 15 residues. Per the germline V gene, CDR1 is LGHNA and CDR2 is YSLEER.

This clone was observed a handful of times. The CDR3 coding sequence is TGTGCCAGCTCACCGGGCAGGGAAGTTGCTTGGTATGGCTACACCTTC. Amino acid sequence: CASSPGREVAWYGYTF. This chain links TRBV18 with TRBJ1-2; D perhaps matches TRBD1 (5 bases). Per the germline V gene, CDR1 is KGHSH and CDR2 is LQKENI. Trimming pared 3 bases from V and 5 bases from J, leaving 19 bases between. The CDR3 runs to 16 residues. The full variable domain, rest sourced from reference TRBV18 and TRBJ1-2, is NAGVMQNPRHLVRRRGQEARLRCSPMKGHSHVYWYRQLPEEGLKFMVYLQKENIIDESGMPKERFSAEFPKEGPSILRIQQVVRGDSAAYFCASSPGREVAWYGYTFGSGTRLTVV.

Notes on this clone: The sample carries other DNA sequences with the same CDR3. This rearrangement joins TRBV9 to TRBJ2-7; D not resolved. Germline V CDR1 and CDR2: SGDLS, YYNGEE. Trimming took off 3 bases at V and 1 base at J, with 8 bases between the two ends. The CDR3 consists of 13 residues. CDR3 coding DNA: TGTGCCAGCAGCGCCCCGACTTCCTACGAGCAGTACTTC. Amino acid sequence: CASSAPTSYEQYF.

This clone was detected only a few times. This chain links TRBV27 with TRBJ1-2, with 10 nucleotides matching TRBD1. J was trimmed by 3 bases and V by 4 bases; bases with no gene match: 11. This CDR3 is 17 amino acids long. Germline V CDR1 and CDR2: MNHEY, SMNVEV (reference sequence). CDR3 residues: CASSSPPGQGSDYGYTF. The CDR3 nucleotides read TGTGCCAGCAGTTCTCCCCCGGGACAGGGGTCGGACTATGGCTACACCTTC.

This clone was counted between two and nine times. The genes are TRBV4-3 and TRBJ2-7; D remains ambiguous. Germline V CDR1 and CDR2: LGHNA, YSLEER. Trimming pared 0 bases from V and 2 bases from J, leaving 11 bases between. CDR3 length: 15 amino acids. In DNA form, the CDR3 reads TGCGCCAGCAGCCAAGATTTTCGTACGGCCTACGAGCAGTACTTC. Translation gives CASSQDFRTAYEQYF.

J is TRBJ2-7 and V is TRBV5-1; D is possibly TRBD1 or TRBD2 (5 bases each). The CDR3 covers 13 residues. Per germline, CDR1 SGHRS and CDR2 YFSETQ. The ends were cut back, 2 bases at V and 9 bases at J, with 15 bases in the middle. CDR3 DNA sequence: TGCGCCAGCAGCTTCGGGGCTAGCCTGGGGCAGTACTTC. It is translated as CASSFGASLGQYF. The full variable domain, rest sourced from reference TRBV5-1 and TRBJ2-7, is KAGVTQTPRYLIKTRGQQVTLSCSPISGHRSVSWYQQTPGQGLQFLFEYFSETQRNKGNFPGRFSGRQFSNSRSEMNVSTLELGDSALYLCASSFGASLGQYFGPGTRLTVT.

The table lists this clone with a few counts. The chain carries TRBV28 and TRBJ1-6, with TRBD1 matching over 10 bases. V dropped 4 bases and J dropped 9; count of bases not matched to a gene: 9. Germline V gene lookup returns CDR1 MDHEN and CDR2 SYDVKM. This CDR3 has 16 residues. CDR3 sequence (DNA): TGTGCCAGCAGTTCCCCAACCCGGGACAGGGGTTCACCCCTCCACTTT. It yields the protein CASSSPTRDRGSPLHF. Together with reference TRBV28 and TRBJ1-6, the CDR3 gives the full variable domain: DVKVTQSSRYLVKRTGEKVFLECVQDMDHENMFWYRQDPGLGLRLIYFSYDVKMKEKGDIPEGYSVSREKKERFSLILESASTNQTSMYLCASSSPTRDRGSPLHFGNGTRLTVT.

V and J are TRBV7-3 and TRBJ2-7; D remains unclear. The CDR3 covers 13 residues. V was trimmed by 5 bases and J by 3 bases, leaving 11 bases between them. Germline V lookup: CDR1 SGHTA, CDR2 FQGTGA. The CDR3 protein is CASSHSNNYEQYF. DNA for the CDR3: TGTGCCAGCAGCCACAGTAACAACTACGAGCAGTACTTC.

The chain's CDR3 is CAWTYPRIKGPGGYRGSPLHF. Written as DNA, the CDR3 is TGTGCCTGGACCTACCCCCGCATTAAAGGCCCTGGGGGATATAGGGGTTCACCCCTCCACTTT. The rearrangement joins TRBV30 to TRBJ1-6; D may be TRBD1 (5 bases). Germline CDR1 reads GTSNPN; CDR2 reads SVGIG (reference sequence). Deletions cut 4 bases from V and 9 bases from J, with 37 bases between. The CDR3 spans 21 residues.

The V gene is TRBV15, the J gene TRBJ2-5; D is unresolved. Trimming stripped 0 bases from V and 2 bases from J, with 13 bases between. CDR3 length equals 16 residues. In germline, CDR1 is LNHNV, CDR2 YYDKDF (reference sequence). CDR3 sequence (DNA): TGTGCCACCAGCAGAGATCGGGCAGAAAGACAAGAGACCCAGTACTTC. Its protein product is CATSRDRAERQETQYF.

This clone was seen only a few times. V usage is TRBV27 and J usage is TRBJ1-4; D call uncertain. Germline V gives CDR1 MNHEY, CDR2 SMNVEV (reference sequence). The V end lost 6 bases, the J end lost 3 bases, and 11 bases lay between the germline ends. The CDR3 sequence is 14 residues long. The chain's CDR3 is CASSRRLPNEKLFF. CDR3 nucleotide sequence: TGTGCCAGCAGCCGTAGACTCCCTAATGAAAAACTGTTTTTT.

Concerning this clone: Other DNA sequences from this sample encode an identical CDR3 as well. V and J are TRBV9 and TRBJ1-1; D gene uncertain. This CDR3 has 13 residues. CDR1 is SGDLS, CDR2 YYNGEE, per germline. V lost 2 bases, J lost 3 bases, and 8 bases lay in between. The CDR3 bases are TGTGCCAGCAGCGTTGCCGGGGACACTGAAGCTTTCTTT. Encoded protein: CASSVAGDTEAFF. Supplemented by reference TRBV9 and TRBJ1-1, the full variable domain reads DSGVTQTPKHLITATGQRVTLRCSPRSGDLSVYWYQQSLDQGLQFLIQYYNGEERAKGNILERFSAQQFPDLHSELNLSSLELGDSALYFCASSVAGDTEAFFGQGTRLTVV.

This clone was detected a few times. The chain couples TRBV9 to TRBJ1-3, with a tentative D call TRBD1 (5 bases). CDR1 and CDR2 (germline): SGDLS, YYNGEE. The CDR3 length is 16 residues. V was cut by 3 bases and J by 0 bases, with 13 bases left in between. CDR3 nucleotides: TGTGCCAGCAGCGAGCAGGACATCTACTCTGGAAACACCATATATTTT. It codes for CASSEQDIYSGNTIYF.

This clone was detected a few times. The CDR3 DNA reads as TGTGCCAGCAGTGGGCAGGGGTTGGGGTCCAATCAGCCCCAGCATTTT. Translated: CASSGQGLGSNQPQHF. V gene TRBV2 combines with J gene TRBJ1-5; D perhaps matches TRBD1 (6 bases). CDR3 size: 16 residues. Germline loops: CDR1 SNHLY, CDR2 FYNNEI. V lost 4 bases and J 3 bases, leaving 16 bases between the germline ends.

The chain links TRBV7-9 to TRBJ2-1, with 8 nucleotides matching TRBD2. V shed 5 bases and J 6 bases; nucleotides not matched to a gene: 12. CDR1 SEHNR and CDR2 FQNEAQ come from the germline V gene (reference sequence). The CDR3 is 16 amino acids. The CDR3 DNA reads as TGTGCCAGCAGCCACGTAGGACGGGGGGGTTCCAATGAGCAGTTCTTC. It translates to CASSHVGRGGSNEQFF.

This clone was seen once. The V and J genes are TRBV5-1 and TRBJ2-3; 8 positions agree with TRBD1. This CDR3 contains 16 residues. The V and J ends lost 2 bases and 4 bases, in that order; junction bases with no gene match: 9. CDR1 is SGHRS and CDR2 is YFSETQ in the germline V gene. The CDR3 bases are TGCGCCAGCAGCTTCGGGCAGGGGGCACTCGCAGATACGCAGTATTTT. Its translation: CASSFGQGALADTQYF.

This clone was counted between two and nine times. This chain links TRBV2 with TRBJ1-2, with 9 bases matching TRBD1. The CDR3 has 13 residues. The J segment lost 7 bases and the V segment lost 6 bases, leaving 6 bases of the junction unmatched. Germline CDR1 is SNHLY and CDR2 is FYNNEI. The CDR3 spells CASRMETGGGYTF. The CDR3 DNA follows: TGTGCCAGCAGAATGGAGACAGGGGGTGGCTACACCTTC.

Regarding this clone: Different DNA sequences within this sample yield the same CDR3. The rearrangement uses TRBV7-9 and TRBJ1-2; D is ambiguous. The germline V gene has CDR1 SEHNR and CDR2 FQNEAQ (reference sequence). V shed 5 bases and J shed 6 bases, with 13 bases lying between them. CDR3 length: 13 residues. The CDR3 DNA sequence: TGTGCCAGCAGCCCGCGGACCGGGAATGGCTACACCTTC. This codes for CASSPRTGNGYTF.

This clone was seen more than once but under ten times. The chain carries TRBV18 and TRBJ2-6; 7 nucleotides line up with TRBD1. From germline, CDR1 is KGHSH and CDR2 LQKENI. V trimming: 6 bases; J trimming: 3 bases; junction bases outside the gene matches: 5. This CDR3 has 15 residues. DNA for the CDR3: TGTGCCAGCTCGCTGACAGGGAATGGGGCCAACGTCCTGACTTTC. Protein product: CASSLTGNGANVLTF. The full variable domain, in which reference TRBV18 and TRBJ2-6 provide the parts outside the CDR3, is NAGVMQNPRHLVRRRGQEARLRCSPMKGHSHVYWYRQLPEEGLKFMVYLQKENIIDESGMPKERFSAEFPKEGPSILRIQQVVRGDSAAYFCASSLTGNGANVLTFGAGSRLTVL.

A few counts support this clone. The rearrangement uses TRBV4-1 and TRBJ2-3; D remains ambiguous. The V gene lost 1 base and the J gene lost 6 bases, with 17 bases spanning the gap. The CDR3 extends over 16 amino acids. Germline V gene lookup returns CDR1 MGHRA and CDR2 YSYEKL. CDR3 nucleotides: TGCGCCAGCAGCCAAGGTCAAGTGAGAATTGGCGATACGCAGTATTTT. It is translated as CASSQGQVRIGDTQYF.

This clone has a handful of counts. CDR3 loop: CASSQVGANYGYTF. As DNA, the CDR3 is TGTGCCAGCAGCCAAGTGGGGGCTAACTATGGCTACACCTTC. The chain carries TRBV14 and TRBJ1-2; D possibly corresponds to TRBD1 (5 bases). Trimming stripped 1 base from V and 0 bases from J, with 6 bases between. Germline V gene sequence: CDR1 SGHDN, CDR2 FVKESK. CDR3 length: 14 amino acids.